These T cell receptor beta chains were read from a single sample in a study of T cell responses to AZD1222 COVID-19 vaccine. Here immunoSEQ multiplex PCR was the method, and the copy in TCRdb shows in-frame clones only, minus some. Of about 130,000 clones listed, about nine tenths are singletons. The material was peripheral blood, obtained on day 0 of AZD1222 vaccination. The receptors here all came from an adult in good health. The CDR3 runs from the conserved cysteine through the conserved F or W. A D gene is named only where the DNA matches it firmly. Part of the rows lack a size; the others show once, few, many or a class for expanded clones.

TRBV4-1,13,NA,NA,TRBJ1-1,TGCGCCAGCAGCCGTCAAATTAACACTGAAGCTTTCTTT,CASSRQINTEAFF
TRBV7-9,13,NA,few,TRBJ2-7,TGTGCCAGCAGCTTCAGGGTGTCGGGCGAGCAGTACTTC,CASSFRVSGEQYF
TRBV7-9,13,NA,NA,TRBJ2-7,TGTGCCAGCAGCCCGAAAGGGCCCTACGAGCAGTACTTC,CASSPKGPYEQYF
TRBV30,16,TRBD1,NA,TRBJ1-5,TGTGCCTGGAGTGTAAGGACAGGGTGGAACAATCAGCCCCAGCATTTT,CAWSVRTGWNNQPQHF
TRBV19,14,NA,NA,TRBJ1-4,TGTGCCAGTAGTACAGGGACATCCTCCGGGAAACTGTTTTTT,CASSTGTSSGKLFF
TRBV2,14,NA,NA,TRBJ2-5,TGTGCCAGCAGTGACACTCCAAGAGACCCAATCCGGTACTTC,CASSDTPRDPIRYF
TRBV6-2/TRBV6-3,16,NA,once,TRBJ1-1,TGTGCCAGCAGTCCCCTAATGGGCAGGCCGAACACTGAAGCTTTCTTT,CASSPLMGRPNTEAFF
TRBV5-6,13,TRBD1,few,TRBJ1-5,TGTGCCAGCAGCTTTACAGGGGGACAGCCCCAGCATTTT,CASSFTGGQPQHF
TRBV4-1,16,TRBD2,NA,TRBJ2-1,TGCGCCAGCAGCCAAGTCCAGCGGGGGGGTCTTGATGAGCAGTTCTTC,CASSQVQRGGLDEQFF
TRBV6-2/TRBV6-3,18,NA,NA,TRBJ1-1,TGTGCCAGCAGTTCAGGCGGGGCCGCCCTGGGTTGGAACACTGAAGCTTTCTTT,CASSSGGAALGWNTEAFF
TRBV28,11,NA,NA,TRBJ1-6,TGTGCCAGCAGTCGGACTTCACCCCTCCACTTT,CASSRTSPLHF
TRBV6-5,13,NA,few,TRBJ2-4,TGTGCCACCGAAGACCTAGCCAAAAACATTCAGTACTTC,CATEDLAKNIQYF
TRBV27,15,TRBD1,NA,TRBJ1-4,TGTGCCAGCAGTCTGGGGACAGGGACTAATGAAAAACTGTTTTTT,CASSLGTGTNEKLFF
TRBV28,13,TRBD1,NA,TRBJ1-1,TGTGCCACAATTTCAGGGGGGAGCACTGAAGCTTTCTTT,CATISGGSTEAFF
TRBV14,15,NA,NA,TRBJ2-1,TGTGCCAGCAGCCAAGACAGGGCGTCCTACAATGAGCAGTTCTTC,CASSQDRASYNEQFF
TRBV3-1/TRBV3-2,16,TRBD2,NA,TRBJ2-5,TGTGCCAGCAGCCAAGATTTGTCTAGCGGACAAGAGACCCAGTACTTC,CASSQDLSSGQETQYF
TRBV5-4,13,NA,NA,TRBJ1-2,TGTGCCAGCAGCCTCCGGGACAACTATGGCTACACCTTC,CASSLRDNYGYTF
TRBV19,11,NA,NA,TRBJ2-3,TGTGCCTGTACGGAGGGAGATACGCAGTATTTT,CACTEGDTQYF
TRBV27,14,NA,NA,TRBJ1-5,TGTGCCAGCAGTTTGGTCGGCAGGGGTCAGCCCCAGCATTTT,CASSLVGRGQPQHF
TRBV6-6,17,NA,NA,TRBJ2-3,TGTGCCAGCAGTCCCTCCATTACTAGGGCTAGCACAGATACGCAGTATTTT,CASSPSITRASTDTQYF
TRBV2,15,NA,NA,TRBJ2-3,TGTGCCAGCAGTCCCACGGGACTTAGGGCAGATACGCAGTATTTT,CASSPTGLRADTQYF
TRBV27,12,NA,NA,TRBJ1-2,TGTGCCAGCAGTCTCACAGGGAACGGCTACACCTTC,CASSLTGNGYTF
TRBV7-2,15,TRBD2,NA,TRBJ2-7,TGTGCCAGCAGCCCCGAGGGCGGGGGGGGCTACGAGCAGTACTTC,CASSPEGGGGYEQYF
TRBV19,15,NA,NA,TRBJ1-3,TGTGCCAGTAGTAGGGCACCCGGCTCTGGAAACACCATATATTTT,CASSRAPGSGNTIYF
TRBV12-5,16,TRBD1,NA,TRBJ1-4,TGTGCTAGTGGTTTGGTATTGGGACAGAGAGCTGAAAAACTGTTTTTT,CASGLVLGQRAEKLFF
TRBV11-3,14,NA,NA,TRBJ2-3,TGTGCCAGCAGCTTAGCGGCAGGCACCGATACGCAGTATTTT,CASSLAAGTDTQYF
TRBV15,15,NA,NA,TRBJ1-5,TGTGCCACCAGCAGAGCGGGGGGGAGCAATCAGCCCCAGCATTTT,CATSRAGGSNQPQHF
TRBV5-4,15,TRBD2,NA,TRBJ2-7,TGTGCCAGCAGGGCTAGCGGGAGTCCCTCCTACGAGCAGTACTTC,CASRASGSPSYEQYF
TRBV7-9,14,NA,NA,TRBJ1-4,TGTGCCAGCAGCTTTTCCAGGGTCGGTGAAAAACTGTTTTTT,CASSFSRVGEKLFF
TRBV6-5,11,NA,NA,TRBJ1-5,TGTGCCAGCAGCGCCGATATGACCCAGCATTTT,CASSADMTQHF
TRBV10-3,14,NA,NA,TRBJ2-5,TGTGCCATCAGAGAAAGCGGAGGGGGAGAGACCCAGTACTTC,CAIRESGGGETQYF
TRBV19,15,NA,NA,TRBJ1-1,TGTGCCAGTAGTTTAACGGACAGTCAGAACACTGAAGCTTTCTTT,CASSLTDSQNTEAFF
TRBV24-1,13,NA,NA,TRBJ1-1,TGTGCCACCAGTGCTCAGGAGAACACTGAAGCTTTCTTT,CATSAQENTEAFF
TRBV11-3,16,TRBD2,NA,TRBJ2-3,TGTGCCAGCAGCTCCTCGGCGGGGGATAGCACAGATACGCAGTATTTT,CASSSSAGDSTDTQYF
TRBV12-3/TRBV12-4,13,NA,NA,TRBJ1-6,TGTGCCAGCAGTTTAGGTGGGCGCTCACCCCTCCACTTT,CASSLGGRSPLHF
TRBV28,15,TRBD1,NA,TRBJ1-5,TGTGCCAGCAGTTTAGGGACAGGGGGCCATCAGCCCCAGCATTTT,CASSLGTGGHQPQHF
TRBV19,13,NA,NA,TRBJ2-7,TGTGCCAGTAGTAGGGACGGATCCTACGAGCAGTACTTC,CASSRDGSYEQYF
TRBV21-1,16,NA,NA,TRBJ1-2,TGTGCCAGCAGCAAATACCCCGTCAGGTCGAACTATGGCTACACCTTC,CASSKYPVRSNYGYTF
TRBV7-2,12,NA,NA,TRBJ1-4,TGTGCCAGCAGCTTATGGGGGGAAAAACTGTTTTTT,CASSLWGEKLFF
TRBV6-5,13,NA,once,TRBJ1-1,TGTGCCAGCAGTTACGGGTGGGCGGCTGAAGCTTTCTTT,CASSYGWAAEAFF
TRBV19,14,NA,once,TRBJ1-2,TGTGCCAGTAGTATTAGGCCCGGGACTTATGGCTACACCTTC,CASSIRPGTYGYTF
TRBV5-6,13,NA,NA,TRBJ1-5,TGTGCCAGCAGCTCGGGGCGAAATCAGCCCCAGCATTTT,CASSSGRNQPQHF
TRBV4-3,14,NA,NA,TRBJ1-5,TGCGCCAGCAGCCAAGAACTTAGCAATCAGCCCCAGCATTTT,CASSQELSNQPQHF
TRBV11-2,12,NA,NA,TRBJ2-7,TGTGCCAGCAGCCCCTCGGGCTACGAGCAGTACTTC,CASSPSGYEQYF
TRBV2,14,NA,NA,TRBJ2-7,TGTGCCAGCAGCCAAACCGGGCCTAGAGGCGAGCAGTACTTC,CASSQTGPRGEQYF
TRBV19,15,NA,NA,TRBJ2-1,TGTGCCAGTAGTATCGGGCCAAACTCCTACAATGAGCAGTTCTTC,CASSIGPNSYNEQFF
TRBV2,13,TRBD1,NA,TRBJ1-1,TGTGCCAGCAGTGGACAGGGGAACACTGAAGCTTTCTTT,CASSGQGNTEAFF
TRBV29-1,16,NA,NA,TRBJ2-1,TGCAGCGTGGAACCGGACACAAGGACCACCTACAATGAGCAGTTCTTC,CSVEPDTRTTYNEQFF
TRBV18,14,NA,NA,TRBJ1-6,TGTGCCAGCTCACCCCTGGACAGTTATTCACCCCTCCACTTT,CASSPLDSYSPLHF